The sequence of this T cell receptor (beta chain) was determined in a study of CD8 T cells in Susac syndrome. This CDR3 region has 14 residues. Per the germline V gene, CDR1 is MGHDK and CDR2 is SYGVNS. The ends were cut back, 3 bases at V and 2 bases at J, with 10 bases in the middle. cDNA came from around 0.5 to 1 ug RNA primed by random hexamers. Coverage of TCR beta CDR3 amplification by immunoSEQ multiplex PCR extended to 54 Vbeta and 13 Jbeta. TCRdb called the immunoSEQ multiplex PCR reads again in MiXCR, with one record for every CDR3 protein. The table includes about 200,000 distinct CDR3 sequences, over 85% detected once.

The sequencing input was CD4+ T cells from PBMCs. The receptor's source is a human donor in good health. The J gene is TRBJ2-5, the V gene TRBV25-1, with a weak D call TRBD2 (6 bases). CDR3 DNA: TGTGCCAGCAGTGAGCGCGGGGTTCAAGAGACCCAGTACTTC. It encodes CASSERGVQETQYF.